The entry below describes one T cell receptor beta chain. The antigen remains undetermined. The data are from a study of T cell responses to AZD1222 COVID-19 vaccine. General observations from the study: A rise in Spike-specific TCR breadth and depth followed two AZD1222 doses. Clonal diversity may have been underestimated in mostly white British donors. With dominance at 160-218 and 743-854, vaccine-associated CD4 TCRs spanned spike. Recipients of AZD1222 seropositive at baseline numbered only 5 to 7.

Only in-frame clones appear in the TCRdb table, and some are missing; sequencing was by immunoSEQ multiplex PCR. The sample lists about 120,000 clones; about 92% were seen once. Trimming took 8 bases from V and 0 from J, leaving 16 bases between them. The CDR3 has 16 residues. Germline CDR1 LNHDA, CDR2 SQIVND (reference sequence). The V gene is TRBV19, the J gene TRBJ1-4; D is uncertain. Specimen: peripheral blood, collected on day 0 of AZD1222 vaccination. The receptor was derived from an adult in good health. The CDR3 reads CASGDMGFTTNEKLFF. The CDR3 bases are TGTGCCAGTGGTGACATGGGATTTACAACTAATGAAAAACTGTTTTTT.